This section outlines one TCR beta chain sequence together with its context. As yet, its antigen is unknown. The data were obtained in a study of CD8+ T cells in alopecia areata. Germline assignment: CDR1 SGHTS and CDR2 YDEGEE. With 6 bases removed from V and 2 bases from J, the gap between germline ends came to 16 bases. This CDR3 comprises 15 residues. Isolated RNA was reverse transcribed into cDNA used as the sequencing template. Libraries were prepared by immunoSEQ multiplex PCR; TCRdb keeps only in-frame clonotypes and omits some of them. The table lists about 110,000 clones, 50% to 60% of them singletons, with 20% to 30% in the top ten. Researchers picked out CD4+ and CD8+ T cells from PBMCs by sorting. Points from the study as a whole: Normal scalp showed lower clonality than lesional scalp, especially alopecia totalis/universalis. Sequencing of scalp tissue also captures the resident alphabeta T cells of normal skin.

The source is a human donor with alopecia areata. The specimen was NKG2D-low CD8+ T cells sorted from blood. The chain is built from TRBV5-8 and TRBJ2-3, with TRBD2 as a possible D gene (6 bases). The CDR3 region is CASTLAGSNTDTQYF. DNA for the CDR3: TGTGCCAGCACCCTCGCCGGGAGTAACACAGATACGCAGTATTTT.